A single sample is the source of the 30 T cell receptor beta chains below, sequenced in a study of cytomegalovirus exposure and HLA in healthy donors. This PCR relied on a set of 60 Vbeta primers and 13 Jbeta primers. Generated by immunoSEQ multiplex PCR, the TCRdb table keeps only in-frame clones and is missing some. Seen here are roughly 150,000 clones, around 75% observed once, and the top ten hold over 2%. What was sequenced was PBMCs. Receptors were obtained from a male donor in good health and CMV-seronegative.

The chain has TRBV7-9 and TRBJ1-1; D uncertain. The CDR3 has 12 residues. The germline V gene encodes CDR1 SEHNR and CDR2 FQNEAQ (reference sequence). V was pared by 2 bases and J by 6 bases, with 7 bases between. The CDR3 nucleotides read TGTGCCAGCAGCTTATCGCGGGCTGAAGCTTTCTTT. It specifies CASSLSRAEAFF. The full variable domain, with the rest looked up from reference TRBV7-9 and TRBJ1-1, is DTGVSQNPRHKITKRGQNVTFRCDPISEHNRLYWYRQTLGQGPEFLTYFQNEAQLEKSRLLSDRFSAERPKGSFSTLEIQRTEQGDSAMYLCASSLSRAEAFFGQGTRLTVV.

This clone showed up just a few times. The rearrangement uses TRBV18 and TRBJ2-6; D is unclear. Germline V gives CDR1 KGHSH, CDR2 LQKENI. With 3 bases removed from V and 1 base from J, the gap between germline ends came to 7 bases. The CDR3 consists of 15 residues. CDR3 DNA: TGTGCCAGCTCACCGTCGGAGTCTGGGGCCAACGTCCTGACTTTC. Its protein product is CASSPSESGANVLTF.

This chain links TRBV19 with TRBJ1-5, with 10 nucleotides matching TRBD1. Looked up from germline, CDR1 is LNHDA and CDR2 is SQIVND (reference sequence). The CDR3 has 16 residues. V lost 2 bases, J lost 2 bases, and 3 bases stayed unmatched. The DNA for the CDR3 is TGTGCCAGTAGTATACGACAGGGGGCAGGCAATCAGCCCCAGCATTTT. Its translation is CASSIRQGAGNQPQHF.

The chain joins TRBV7-7 to TRBJ2-3; weak D call: TRBD2 (5 bases). Germline V gives CDR1 SSHAT, CDR2 FNYEAQ (reference sequence). V was shortened by 5 bases and J by 6 bases, with 12 bases between the two germline ends. The CDR3 is made up of 13 amino acids. The CDR3: CASSRGLVDTQYF. The CDR3 DNA is TGTGCCAGCAGCCGAGGACTCGTCGATACGCAGTATTTT.

The chain employs TRBV14 and TRBJ1-6, with no clear D. V lost 4 bases, J lost 4 bases, and 11 bases lay in between. CDR3 size: 15 residues. CDR1 and CDR2 from the germline V gene are SGHDN and FVKESK. CDR3 DNA: TGTGCCAGCAGCCGAATTTACAGTTATAATTCACCCCTCCACTTT. This codes for CASSRIYSYNSPLHF.

The chain couples TRBV29-1 to TRBJ2-2, with 9 bases lining up with TRBD1. V dropped 4 bases and J dropped 7; count of bases not matched to a gene: 7. This CDR3 comprises 14 residues. The germline V gene encodes CDR1 SQVTM and CDR2 ANQGSEA. Here the CDR3 DNA reads TGCAGCGTTGGGACAGGGGATCGCGGCGGGGAGCTGTTTTTT. This sequence encodes CSVGTGDRGGELFF.

J is TRBJ2-5 and V is TRBV6-5, with 9 bases fitting TRBD1. The V gene's germline CDR1 is MNHEY and CDR2 SVGAGI. V lost 2 bases, J lost 5 bases, and 9 bases stayed unmatched. This CDR3 region has 16 residues. The CDR3 coding sequence is TGTGCCAGCAGTTACGGTGGGACAGGGAAGGGGGAGACCCAGTACTTC. This codes for CASSYGGTGKGETQYF.

V usage is TRBV18 and J usage is TRBJ1-2; no clear D. The CDR3 extends over 13 amino acids. V gave up 0 bases and J gave up 7 bases, with 9 bases separating them. Looked up from germline, CDR1 is KGHSH and CDR2 is LQKENI. CDR3 coding DNA: TGTGCCAGCTCACCACCGAACCGGGTTGGCTACACCTTC. Encoded protein: CASSPPNRVGYTF. The whole variable domain, remainder taken from reference TRBV18 and TRBJ1-2, is NAGVMQNPRHLVRRRGQEARLRCSPMKGHSHVYWYRQLPEEGLKFMVYLQKENIIDESGMPKERFSAEFPKEGPSILRIQQVVRGDSAAYFCASSPPNRVGYTFGSGTRLTVV.

The chain employs TRBV19 and TRBJ2-3, with D possibly TRBD1 on 6 matching bases. V gave up 4 bases and J gave up 7 bases, with 9 bases separating them. The CDR3 totals 12 residues. CDR1 and CDR2 (germline): LNHDA, SQIVND (reference sequence). CDR3 region: CASSRDTHTQYF. CDR3 coding DNA: TGTGCCAGTAGTAGGGACACGCATACGCAGTATTTT.

In its sample, this clone was seen a few times. The V gene is TRBV6-5, the J gene TRBJ1-2, with 7 bases lining up with TRBD1. The CDR3 loop spans 15 amino acids. With V trimmed by 5 bases and J by 0 bases, 6 bases remained unmatched. CDR1 and CDR2 from the germline V gene are MNHEY and SVGAGI. CDR3 nucleotides: TGTGCCAGCAGTCTTACCGGGACAGCTAACTATGGCTACACCTTC. It encodes CASSLTGTANYGYTF.

This clone showed up just a few times. The genes are TRBV2 and TRBJ1-1; D possibly corresponds to TRBD1 (5 bases). Trimming removed 8 bases at V and 4 bases at J, with 8 bases between. From germline, CDR1 is SNHLY and CDR2 FYNNEI. The length of the CDR3 is 11 residues. CDR3 nucleotide sequence: TGTGCCAGCGTGGGGGGCACTGAAGCTTTCTTT. The encoded protein is CASVGGTEAFF.

The CDR3 region has the DNA TGTGCCACCAAGACAAGCAATAGCAATCAGCCCCAGCATTTT. It codes for CATKTSNSNQPQHF. The V and J genes are TRBV10-3 and TRBJ1-5; no definite D call. CDR3 length: 14 residues. V lost 10 bases and J lost 0, with 13 bases in between. Germline lookup yields CDR1 ENHRY and CDR2 SYGVKD.

The chain combines TRBV15 with TRBJ1-3; D is uncertain. CDR1 is LNHNV and CDR2 is YYDKDF in the germline V gene (reference sequence). The length of the CDR3 is 15 residues. Deletions cut 0 bases from V and 0 bases from J, with 6 bases between. The CDR3 DNA reads TGTGCCACCAGCAGAGATCGAGTCTCTGGAAACACCATATATTTT. It codes for CATSRDRVSGNTIYF.

V is TRBV19 and J is TRBJ1-1; the D gene is possibly TRBD1 (5 bases). Germline V gene lookup returns CDR1 LNHDA and CDR2 SQIVND (reference sequence). This CDR3 contains 12 residues. The V end lost 10 bases, the J end lost 3 bases, and 12 bases lay between the germline ends. The CDR3 loop is CATRDSYTEAFF. CDR3 nucleotides: TGTGCCACCAGAGACAGTTACACTGAAGCTTTCTTT. The full variable domain, its missing parts supplied by reference TRBV19 and TRBJ1-1, is DGGITQSPKYLFRKEGQNVTLSCEQNLNHDAMYWYRQDPGQGLRLIYYSQIVNDFQKGDIAEGYSVSREKKESFPLTVTSAQKNPTAFYLCATRDSYTEAFFGQGTRLTVV.

J is TRBJ2-5 and V is TRBV2; the match to TRBD1 covers 11 bases. Germline-derived CDR1 and CDR2 are SNHLY and FYNNEI. The CDR3 contains 15 residues. The trim removed 6 bases at V and 4 bases at J, leaving 7 bases unmatched. CDR3 DNA: TGTGCCAGCAGCCCGGACAGGGGGCTCGGAGAGACCCAGTACTTC. Amino acid sequence: CASSPDRGLGETQYF.

The rearrangement uses TRBV18 and TRBJ2-3, with D tentatively TRBD1 (5 bases). Per germline, CDR1 KGHSH and CDR2 LQKENI. The CDR3 runs 17 residues. V was cut by 1 base and J by 2 bases, with 16 bases left in between. CDR3 residues: CASSPQDTSAFTDTQYF. In DNA form, the CDR3 reads TGTGCCAGCTCACCACAGGACACCTCCGCCTTCACAGATACGCAGTATTTT.

The count of this clone is one. The chain links TRBV2 to TRBJ2-5; D not resolved. The CDR3 runs to 14 residues. Between the trimmed V and J ends, which lost 4 bases and 0 bases, there was a span of 9 bases. The germline gives CDR1 SNHLY, CDR2 FYNNEI. The DNA of the CDR3 is TGTGCCAGCAGTGTACTACTGTACCAAGAGACCCAGTACTTC. Protein: CASSVLLYQETQYF.

The rearrangement uses TRBV2 and TRBJ1-5, with no clear D. Trimming pared 5 bases from V and 0 bases from J, leaving 5 bases between. The germline gives CDR1 SNHLY, CDR2 FYNNEI. CDR3 length: 13 residues. CDR3 protein: CASSLYSNQPQHF. CDR3 DNA sequence: TGTGCCAGCAGTCTTTATAGCAATCAGCCCCAGCATTTT.

A few counts support this clone. The chain links TRBV30 to TRBJ1-5; D is uncertain. CDR3 size: 12 residues. V lost 1 base and J 3 bases, leaving 4 bases between the germline ends. Looked up from germline, CDR1 is GTSNPN and CDR2 is SVGIG (reference sequence). CDR3 nucleotides: TGTGCCTGGAGTGGTCTCAATCAGCCCCAGCATTTT. Its protein is CAWSGLNQPQHF.

The genes are TRBV5-4 and TRBJ1-2; 9 nucleotides agree with TRBD1. Losses at the gene ends were 5 bases for V and 4 bases for J; bases not matched to a gene: 9. CDR1 and CDR2 from the germline V gene are SGHNT and YYREEE (reference sequence). The CDR3 sequence is 15 residues long. The CDR3 is CASSRSRDRAYGYTF. The CDR3, as DNA: TGTGCCAGCAGTCGTTCCCGGGACAGGGCCTATGGCTACACCTTC.

The chain uses TRBV11-2 and TRBJ2-1, with 7 bases identical to TRBD2. Trimming took 3 bases from V and 4 from J; bases not matched to a gene: 9. CDR3 length: 16 residues. Germline CDR1 SGHAT, CDR2 FQNNGV. The CDR3: CASSFATSDYYNEQFF. The CDR3 coding sequence is TGTGCCAGCAGCTTCGCAACTAGCGACTATTACAATGAGCAGTTCTTC. The variable domain in full, with the rest retrieved from reference TRBV11-2 and TRBJ2-1, is EAGVAQSPRYKIIEKRQSVAFWCNPISGHATLYWYQQILGQGPKLLIQFQNNGVVDDSQLPKDRFSAERLKGVDSTLKIQPAKLEDSAVYLCASSFATSDYYNEQFFGPGTRLTVL.

This chain joins TRBV18 and TRBJ1-2; the D gene is possibly TRBD1 (5 bases). The germline V gene has CDR1 KGHSH and CDR2 LQKENI. V shed 0 bases and J shed 4 bases, with 12 bases lying between them. This CDR3 spans 15 amino acids. In DNA, the CDR3 is TGTGCCAGCTCACCACCGGTCCGGGGGGTCTATGGCTACACCTTC. The encoded protein is CASSPPVRGVYGYTF.

The chain links TRBV4-3 to TRBJ2-3; 13 bases fit TRBD2. The V and J ends lost 1 base and 2 bases, in that order; junction bases with no gene match: 6. This CDR3 is built from 18 residues. Looked up from germline, CDR1 is LGHNA and CDR2 is YSLEER. CDR3 nucleotide sequence: TGCGCCAGCAGCCAAGGACTAGCGGGGGGACAGTTCACAGATACGCAGTATTTT. It codes for CASSQGLAGGQFTDTQYF.

The chain employs TRBV9 and TRBJ2-5; 8 nucleotides agree with TRBD1. This CDR3 is built from 15 residues. Germline values: CDR1 SGDLS, CDR2 YYNGEE. Germline trimming cut 3 bases from V and 2 bases from J; bases unmatched to any gene: 6. This chain's CDR3 is CASSARQGFQETQYF. The CDR3 bases are TGTGCCAGCAGCGCAAGACAGGGGTTTCAAGAGACCCAGTACTTC. Complete variable domain (other parts from reference TRBV9 and TRBJ2-5): DSGVTQTPKHLITATGQRVTLRCSPRSGDLSVYWYQQSLDQGLQFLIQYYNGEERAKGNILERFSAQQFPDLHSELNLSSLELGDSALYFCASSARQGFQETQYFGPGTRLLVL.

J is TRBJ1-4 and V is TRBV13, with 7 positions matching TRBD1. V shed 5 bases, J shed 0 bases, and the junction held 15 bases outside the gene matches. The CDR3 consists of 19 residues. Germline V gene lookup returns CDR1 PRHDT and CDR2 FYEKMQ (reference sequence). The DNA for the CDR3 is TGTGCCAGCAGCAAAAACAGGGGACGGACTTTGACAACTAATGAAAAACTGTTTTTT. This codes for CASSKNRGRTLTTNEKLFF.

The chain couples TRBV5-8 to TRBJ1-4, with a possible D match to TRBD1 (5 bases). The CDR3 is 17 amino acids. Trimming pared 1 base from V and 0 bases from J, leaving 13 bases between. Germline V CDR1 and CDR2: SGHTS, YDEGEE. CDR3 nucleotides: TGTGCCAGCAGCTTGTACCGGGGGTCTGCAACTAATGAAAAACTGTTTTTT. Translation: CASSLYRGSATNEKLFF. The full variable domain, in which reference TRBV5-8 and TRBJ1-4 provide the parts outside the CDR3, is EAGVTQSPTHLIKTRGQQATLRCSPISGHTSVYWYQQALGLGLQFLLWYDEGEERNRGNFPPRFSGRQFPNYSSELNVNALELEDSALYLCASSLYRGSATNEKLFFGSGTQLSVL.

The CDR3 region has the DNA TGTGCCAGCAGCTTAGACGGGATAAACACTGAAGCTTTCTTT. This translates into CASSLDGINTEAFF. The chain links TRBV7-9 to TRBJ1-1; D unresolved. The CDR3 spans 14 residues. Germline V CDR1 and CDR2: SEHNR, FQNEAQ (reference sequence). Trimming left V 1 base short and J 2 bases short, with 8 bases between.

As concerns this clone: The identical CDR3 is also encoded by other nucleotide sequences in the sample. The chain is built from TRBV29-1 and TRBJ1-1, with 9 bases lining up with TRBD1. From germline, CDR1 is SQVTM and CDR2 ANQGSEA. With 7 bases clipped from V and 8 bases from J, the junction kept 8 bases outside the gene matches. The CDR3 covers 12 residues. In DNA form, the CDR3 reads TGCAGCGCGTGGACAGGGGTGACCGAAGCTTTCTTT. Encoded protein: CSAWTGVTEAFF.

This clone has more than one count but fewer than ten. The chain combines TRBV30 with TRBJ2-3; weak D call: TRBD2 (5 bases). This CDR3 contains 14 residues. The V gene's germline CDR1 is GTSNPN and CDR2 SVGIG (reference sequence). Trimming stripped 3 bases from V and 4 bases from J, with 14 bases between. The CDR3 bases are TGTGCCTGGAGGGACTCAGTTGTCGCAGATACGCAGTATTTT. Translation gives CAWRDSVVADTQYF.

The chain couples TRBV7-6 to TRBJ2-7; 8 bases align to TRBD2. Unmatched junction bases numbered 3, after V lost 1 base and J lost 4 bases. The germline V gene has CDR1 SGHVS and CDR2 FNYEAQ. The CDR3 runs 14 residues. DNA for the CDR3: TGTGCCAGCAGCTTAGACGGGGGGGTGTACGAGCAGTACTTC. It specifies CASSLDGGVYEQYF.